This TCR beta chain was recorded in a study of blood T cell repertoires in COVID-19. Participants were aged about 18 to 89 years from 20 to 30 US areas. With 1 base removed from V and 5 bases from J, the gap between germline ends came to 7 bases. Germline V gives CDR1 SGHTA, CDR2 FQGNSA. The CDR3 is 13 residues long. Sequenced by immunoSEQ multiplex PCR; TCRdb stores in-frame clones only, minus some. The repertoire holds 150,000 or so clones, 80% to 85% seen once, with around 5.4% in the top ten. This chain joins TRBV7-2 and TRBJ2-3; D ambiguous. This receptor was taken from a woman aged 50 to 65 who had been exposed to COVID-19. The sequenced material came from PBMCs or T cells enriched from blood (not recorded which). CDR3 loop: CASSLDWLDTQYF. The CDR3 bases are TGTGCCAGCAGCTTAGATTGGCTAGATACGCAGTATTTT.